The 21 T cell receptor beta chains below come from one sample, sequenced in a study of post-analysis software for immune sequencing data. Whole-study results and caveats: TRBV5-6, TRBV5-1 and TRBV20-1 were among five TRBV segments more frequent in patients than controls.

These TCRs are of unknown antigen specificity. Prepared libraries of TCR beta cDNA carried unique molecular identifiers. TCRdb recomputed calls from the PCR reads with MiXCR, one row per CDR3 protein. The sample lists some 890,000 distinct CDR3 sequences; around 53% were seen once. Specimen: blood. The receptors come from a girl aged 10 to 17 with multiple sclerosis.

This clonotype was found a few times. The CDR3: CASSPRTSGGFLATDTQYF. The CDR3, as DNA: TGTGCCAGCAGCCCCCGTACTAGCGGGGGTTTCCTAGCGACAGATACGCAGTATTTT. This chain uses TRBV7-2 with TRBJ2-3; 11 positions match TRBD2. Trimming removed 5 bases from V and 3 bases from J; junction bases left unmatched: 16. Germline CDR1 SGHTA, CDR2 FQGNSA. The CDR3 runs 19 residues.

This clonotype was found a few times. CDR3 sequence (DNA): TGCGCCAGCAGCCTCATCGGAGGAACTACCTACGAGCAGTACTTC. Translating gives CASSLIGGTTYEQYF. The chain recombines TRBV5-1 with TRBJ2-7; maybe TRBD2 (5 bases). The CDR3 runs to 15 residues. V lost 4 bases to trimming and J lost 2 bases, with 16 bases between them. CDR1 and CDR2 (germline): SGHRS, YFSETQ. Combining the CDR3 with reference TRBV5-1 and TRBJ2-7 gives the whole variable domain KAGVTQTPRYLIKTRGQQVTLSCSPISGHRSVSWYQQTPGQGLQFLFEYFSETQRNKGNFPGRFSGRQFSNSRSEMNVSTLELGDSALYLCASSLIGGTTYEQYFGPGTRLTVT.

In this sample, this clonotype turned up a few times. The chain joins TRBV7-8 to TRBJ1-2, with D tentatively TRBD1 (6 bases). This CDR3 has 16 residues. Germline values: CDR1 SGHVS, CDR2 FQNEAQ. V lost 5 bases and J 8 bases, leaving 24 bases between the germline ends. The CDR3 sequence: CASSPDRFLSVLGYTF. The CDR3 DNA reads as TGTGCCAGCAGCCCAGACAGGTTTCTCTCCGTTTTAGGCTACACCTTC. Full variable domain (remainder filled in from reference TRBV7-8 and TRBJ1-2): GAGVSQSPRYKVAKRGQDVALRCDPISGHVSLFWYQQALGQGPEFLTYFQNEAQLDKSGLPSDRFFAERPEGSVSTLKIQRTQQEDSAVYLCASSPDRFLSVLGYTFGSGTRLTVV.

J is TRBJ1-2 and V is TRBV6-5, with unresolved D. CDR1 and CDR2 from the germline V gene are MNHEY and SVGAGI. CDR3 length: 15 amino acids. Deletions cut 6 bases from V and 4 bases from J, with 18 bases between. The DNA of the CDR3 is TGTGCCAGCAGCGGACCCCTGGGAGGAGGCTATGGCTACACCTTC. This sequence encodes CASSGPLGGGYGYTF.

The genes are TRBV10-3 and TRBJ2-5; D call uncertain. V lost 0 bases to trimming and J lost 5 bases, with 4 bases between them. Per germline, CDR1 ENHRY and CDR2 SYGVKD. The CDR3 spans 12 residues. The DNA of the CDR3 is TGTGCCATCAGTGAGTCGTGGGAGACCCAGTACTTC. Translated, it gives CAISESWETQYF.

This rearrangement joins TRBV14 to TRBJ2-7, with 10 bases fitting TRBD1. Trimming took 3 bases from V and 3 from J; bases not matched to a gene: 5. CDR1 SGHDN and CDR2 FVKESK come from the germline V gene. This CDR3 is built from 15 residues. This CDR3 reads CASSHGTGAFYEQYF. In DNA, the CDR3 is TGTGCCAGCAGCCACGGGACAGGGGCTTTCTACGAGCAGTACTTC.

This clonotype was counted at least ten times. The chain uses TRBV2 and TRBJ2-6; D not resolved. The germline V gene has CDR1 SNHLY and CDR2 FYNNEI. The CDR3 runs to 13 residues. V was cut by 6 bases and J by 0 bases, with 3 bases left in between. CDR3 nucleotides: TGTGCCAGCAGCGACTCTGGGGCCAACGTCCTGACTTTC. Amino acid sequence: CASSDSGANVLTF.

CDR3 nucleotides: TGTGCCAGCGGCAACGGGCGCCAGCCCCAGCATTTT. It is translated as CASGNGRQPQHF. V gene TRBV7-9 combines with J gene TRBJ1-5; no clear D. V lost 8 bases to trimming and J lost 7 bases, with 12 bases between them. Germline V CDR1 and CDR2: SEHNR, FQNEAQ (reference sequence). This CDR3 has 12 residues.

The chain combines TRBV29-1 with TRBJ1-2, with D perhaps matching TRBD1 (6 bases). CDR1 and CDR2 from the germline V gene are SQVTM and ANQGSEA. The CDR3 is 13 amino acids. V was cut by 6 bases and J by 3 bases, with 14 bases left in between. CDR3 in DNA: TGCAGCGTCCGAGGGGGTGGGGACTATGGCTACACCTTC. This sequence encodes CSVRGGGDYGYTF.

Remarks on this clonotype: This may come from a read error, since a much larger clone is one base off. The J gene is TRBJ2-1, the V gene TRBV3-1; D is ambiguous. The CDR3 sequence is 16 residues long. With 2 bases removed from V and 2 bases from J, the gap between germline ends came to 13 bases. From germline, CDR1 is LGHDT and CDR2 YNNKEL (reference sequence). CDR3 coding DNA: TGTGCCAGCAGCCAACAGATAGGTATAACCTACAATGAGCAGTTCTTC. Protein: CASSQQIGITYNEQFF.

The gene calls are TRBV20-1 and TRBJ2-1, with TRBD2 as a possible D gene (6 bases). Per the germline V gene, CDR1 is DFQATT and CDR2 is SNEGSKA (reference sequence). Trimming removed 6 bases from V and 9 bases from J, with 27 bases in between. This CDR3 spans 16 amino acids. This chain's CDR3 is CSAWYRGKGVCSEQFF. CDR3 in DNA: TGCAGTGCCTGGTATCGCGGGAAAGGGGTTTGTTCTGAGCAGTTCTTC.

This clonotype was observed a handful of times. The chain links TRBV6-1 to TRBJ1-2, with 9 bases matching TRBD1. V lost 5 bases, J lost 8 bases, and 9 bases stayed unmatched. The CDR3 is 14 amino acids. CDR1 MNHNS and CDR2 SASEGT come from the germline V gene. CDR3 sequence: CASSPGTGIWGYTF. CDR3 in DNA: TGTGCCAGCAGTCCCGGGACAGGGATTTGGGGCTACACCTTC.

This clonotype was counted only a few times. This chain links TRBV5-5 with TRBJ2-7; D possibly uses TRBD1 or TRBD2 (5 bases each). The CDR3 has 17 residues. V shed 4 bases and J shed 0 bases, with 20 bases lying between them. Per germline, CDR1 SGHKS and CDR2 YYEKEE (reference sequence). CDR3 in amino acids: CASSPSGTTVLSYEQYF. The DNA of the CDR3 is TGTGCCAGCAGCCCGTCCGGGACCACCGTCCTCTCCTACGAGCAGTACTTC.

This clonotype was seen once. The chain employs TRBV2 and TRBJ1-4; 9 bases agree with TRBD1. The germline CDR1 and CDR2 sequences are SNHLY and FYNNEI. V shed 7 bases and J 7 bases; nucleotides not matched to a gene: 4. CDR3 length: 13 amino acids. The CDR3 reads CASTGDRAEKLFF. The CDR3 DNA reads as TGTGCCAGCACTGGGGACAGGGCTGAAAAACTGTTTTTT. The variable domain in full, completed from reference TRBV2 and TRBJ1-4, reads EPEVTQTPSHQVTQMGQEVILRCVPISNHLYFYWYRQILGQKVEFLVSFYNNEISEKSEIFDDQFSVERPDGSNFTLKIRSTKLEDSAMYFCASTGDRAEKLFFGSGTQLSVL.

V and J are TRBV4-1 and TRBJ2-5, with TRBD1 matching over 8 bases. Gene TRBJ2-7 matches the end of the DNA better, so the J call may be wrong. This CDR3 region has 16 residues. The germline CDR1 and CDR2 sequences are MGHRA and YSYEKL. CDR3 protein: CASSQDRDRYLYEQYF. The CDR3 nucleotides are TGCGCCAGCAGCCAAGACCGGGACAGGTATTTATACGAGCAGTACTTC.

This clonotype has only a few counts. J is TRBJ2-7 and V is TRBV6-6, with D perhaps TRBD1 (5 bases). The V and J ends lost 6 bases and 6 bases respectively, with 18 bases between them. The CDR3 contains 14 residues. CDR1 MNHNY and CDR2 SVGAGI come from the germline V gene (reference sequence). The CDR3 nucleotides read TGTGCCAGCAGCGACCTAACGACAGTGCGCGAGCAGTACTTC. Protein sequence: CASSDLTTVREQYF.

The chain carries TRBV5-1 and TRBJ2-7; D ambiguous. The germline CDR1 and CDR2 sequences are SGHRS and YFSETQ. The CDR3 totals 12 residues. V lost 0 bases, J lost 7 bases, and 8 bases lay in between. Here the CDR3 DNA reads TGCGCCAGCAGCTTGGATGTGGGAGAGCAGTACTTC. Translation gives CASSLDVGEQYF.

The chain carries TRBV2 and TRBJ2-4, with D possibly being TRBD1 (6 bases). The ends were cut back, 3 bases at V and 12 bases at J, with 12 bases in the middle. This CDR3 region has 12 residues. The germline V gene has CDR1 SNHLY and CDR2 FYNNEI. In DNA form, the CDR3 reads TGTGCCAGCAGTGAGGGGGCGCTAAGTCAGTACTTC. Translation gives CASSEGALSQYF.

There are many counts of this clonotype. This chain links TRBV3-1 with TRBJ2-4, with D possibly TRBD2 on 6 matching bases. Germline loops: CDR1 LGHDT, CDR2 YNNKEL (reference sequence). Trimming removed 1 base at V and 2 bases at J, with 9 bases between. The CDR3 spans 15 residues. In nucleotides, the CDR3 is TGTGCCAGCAGCCAAGGCCGGGACTCCAAAAACATTCAGTACTTC. Translating gives CASSQGRDSKNIQYF.

The chain combines TRBV7-9 with TRBJ2-3; 14 bases are a match to TRBD2. The J segment lost 4 bases and the V segment lost 5 bases, leaving 17 bases of the junction unmatched. The CDR3 runs 20 residues. Germline lookup yields CDR1 SEHNR and CDR2 FQNEAQ (reference sequence). The CDR3 coding sequence is TGTGCCAGCAGCGCGCCCGGGACTAGCGGGAGTAAGAGGAGAGCAGATACGCAGTATTTT. Encoded protein: CASSAPGTSGSKRRADTQYF.

This clonotype turned up a few times. V is TRBV20-1 and J is TRBJ2-5, with 9 bases that match TRBD1. CDR1 is DFQATT, CDR2 SNEGSKA, per germline (reference sequence). This CDR3 is 15 amino acids long. Trimming took 7 bases from V and 2 from J; bases not matched to a gene: 11. Written as DNA, the CDR3 is TGCAGTGGCGAGAAGACAGGGGGGCTTCAAGAGACCCAGTACTTC. It codes for CSGEKTGGLQETQYF.